This T cell receptor beta chain was found in a study of blood T cell repertoires in COVID-19. Whole-study context: Donors in the United States, Italy and Spain gave samples during acute or convalescent COVID-19.

The authors' processing: Counts of nucleated cells, estimated from reference gene primer amplification, were obtained. Sequencing used immunoSEQ multiplex PCR; TCRdb keeps in-frame clones, though not all of them. That table furnishes V, J and clone size, whereas the DNA furnished D and trimming. Of around 99,000 clones detected, 84% appear once; the ten largest clones hold approximately 4%. The CDR3 extends over 14 amino acids. Trimming stripped 4 bases from V and 1 base from J, with 11 bases between. Germline values: CDR1 SGHNT, CDR2 YYREEE (reference sequence). The chain has TRBV5-4 and TRBJ2-5; D is possibly TRBD1 (6 bases). The source of this sequence is a human donor in a cohort sampled during active COVID-19. Sequencing input: peripheral blood. The CDR3 DNA follows: TGTGCCAGCAGCGGAAAACAGGGCCAAGAGACCCAGTACTTC. It specifies CASSGKQGQETQYF. Based on the CDR3 plus reference TRBV5-4 and TRBJ2-5, the full variable domain is ETGVTQSPTHLIKTRGQQVTLRCSSQSGHNTVSWYQQALGQGPQFIFQYYREEENGRGNFPPRFSGLQFPNYSSELNVNALELDDSALYLCASSGKQGQETQYFGPGTRLLVL.